The sequence of this TCR beta chain was determined in a study of cytomegalovirus exposure and HLA in healthy donors. The overall study: Within the Caucasian-associated ancestry cluster were more than 75% of the 350 to 400 genotyped donors.

Study findings and constraints: The authors excluded some V segments, including TRBV6-2 and TRBV6-3, as indistinguishable. Researchers reported in a later analysis that a missense DCLRE1C variant was tied to TCR beta V- and J-gene trimming.

Amplification used 60 Vbeta primers and 13 Jbeta primers. Sequenced by immunoSEQ multiplex PCR; TCRdb stores in-frame clones only, minus some. Found here are fewer than 90,000 clones, roughly 80% of them singletons; the top ten hold roughly 14%. The CDR3 totals 15 residues. The germline gives CDR1 SNHLY, CDR2 FYNNEI. The germline V and J ends were trimmed by 5 bases and 4 bases, with 17 bases remaining between them. About this clone itself: The target antigen is unknown.

The receptor was derived from a woman between 40 and 55 years old in good health and CMV-seropositive. Sequenced: PBMCs. This rearrangement joins TRBV2 to TRBJ1-2; TRBD1 is a possible D gene (6 bases). The CDR3 loop reads CASSLPGQPPYGYTF. As DNA, the CDR3 is TGTGCCAGCAGTTTACCGGGACAACCGCCCTATGGCTACACCTTC. The full variable domain, in which reference TRBV2 and TRBJ1-2 provide the parts outside the CDR3, is EPEVTQTPSHQVTQMGQEVILRCVPISNHLYFYWYRQILGQKVEFLVSFYNNEISEKSEIFDDQFSVERPDGSNFTLKIRSTKLEDSAMYFCASSLPGQPPYGYTFGSGTRLTVV.